A single T cell receptor beta chain is shown here with its context. The CDR3 is 15 residues long. V lost 0 bases and J lost 4, with 10 bases in between. Germline V lookup: CDR1 ENHRY, CDR2 SYGVKD. These data are taken from a study of cytomegalovirus exposure and HLA in healthy donors. The PCR was carried out with 60 Vbeta primers and 13 Jbeta primers. Produced via immunoSEQ multiplex PCR; TCRdb's table is partial and in-frame only. The top ten hold 2% to 3% of the sample, which has over 110,000 clones, about 80% seen once. V usage is TRBV10-3 and J usage is TRBJ1-5; possible D gene TRBD1, 5 bases. Material for sequencing was PBMCs. The receptor was derived from a woman aged 18 to 35 in good health and CMV-seropositive. CDR3 region: CAISESVGGNQPQHF. CDR3 nucleotide sequence: TGTGCCATCAGTGAGTCCGTGGGGGGGAATCAGCCCCAGCATTTT.